This TCR beta chain was sequenced during a study of CD8+CD57+ T cells in acquired aplastic anemia. Study findings and constraints: CD8+ Simpson's diversity did not differ significantly between patients and controls. Found in both controls and patients were twenty-nine CD8+ CDR3 sequences.

Flow cytometry had shown expanded CD8+CD57+ cells in the patients chosen for sequencing. Severe acquired aplastic anemia was diagnosed in all patients. The blood sampling took place in patients who had so far received no therapy. It was genomic DNA that served as the template for profiling TCR beta VDJ and CDR3. TCRdb passed the reads through MiXCR, listing each CDR3 protein once. The data contain around 500,000 distinct CDR3 sequences, around 30% of them singletons. Concerning this clonotype: The target antigen is unknown.

Looked up from germline, CDR1 is MNHEY and CDR2 is SMNVEV (reference sequence). The CDR3 has 16 amino acids. Losses at the gene ends were 7 bases for V and 5 bases for J; bases not matched to a gene: 15. The TCR was taken from a human donor with aplastic anemia. This chain links TRBV27 with TRBJ2-7, with TRBD1 matching over 9 bases. Sequenced input: sorted CD4+, CD8+, or CD8+CD57+ T cells (not recorded which) from PBMCs. The CDR3 reads CASTFRAGQGSHEQYF. The CDR3, as DNA: TGTGCCAGCACTTTTAGGGCGGGACAGGGATCCCACGAGCAGTACTTC.